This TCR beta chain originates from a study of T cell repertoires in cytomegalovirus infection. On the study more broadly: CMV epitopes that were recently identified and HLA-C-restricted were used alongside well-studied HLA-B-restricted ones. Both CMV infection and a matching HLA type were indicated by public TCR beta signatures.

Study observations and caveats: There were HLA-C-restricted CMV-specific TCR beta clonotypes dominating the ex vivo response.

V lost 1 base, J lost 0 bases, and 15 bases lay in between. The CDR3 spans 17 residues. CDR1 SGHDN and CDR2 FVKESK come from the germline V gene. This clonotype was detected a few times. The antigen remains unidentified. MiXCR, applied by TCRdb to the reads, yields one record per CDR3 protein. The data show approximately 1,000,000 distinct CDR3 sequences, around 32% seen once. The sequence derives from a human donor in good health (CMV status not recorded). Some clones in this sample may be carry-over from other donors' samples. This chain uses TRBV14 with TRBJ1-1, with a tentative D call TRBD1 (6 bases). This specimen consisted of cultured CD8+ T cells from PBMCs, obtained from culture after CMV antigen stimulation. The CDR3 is CASSQGWRGIMNTEAFF. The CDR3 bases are TGTGCCAGCAGCCAAGGATGGAGGGGGATTATGAACACTGAAGCTTTCTTT. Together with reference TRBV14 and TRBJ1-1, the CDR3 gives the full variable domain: EAGVTQFPSHSVIEKGQTVTLRCDPISGHDNLYWYRRVMGKEIKFLLHFVKESKQDESGMPNNRFLAERTGGTYSTLKVQPAELEDSGVYFCASSQGWRGIMNTEAFFGQGTRLTVV.